This TCR beta chain was recorded in a study of blood T cells in healthy people across ages. This clonotype showed up many times. No antigen is known for it. Primers used in a second PCR of roughly 7 to 12 cycles were a sample-barcoded 5' primer and a J-beta primer mix. Via MiXCR, TCRdb re-called the 5' RACE reads, giving one row per CDR3 protein. The table records over 600,000 distinct CDR3 sequences, 40% to 45% of them present only once. This CDR3 is 15 amino acids long. CDR1 and CDR2 (germline): LGHNA, YNFKEQ. Unmatched junction bases numbered 6, after V lost 4 bases and J lost 2 bases. Study results and limitations: TCR beta diversity correlated strongly with naive T cell percentage. Those diversity estimates obtained from one million T cells were thought to be underestimates.

The V call is TRBV4-2, the J call TRBJ2-7, with 9 bases matching TRBD1. The sequencing input was blood. The source is an older man in good health. CDR3 amino acids: CASSRETGGPYEQYF. CDR3 nucleotide sequence: TGTGCCAGCAGCCGGGAAACAGGGGGCCCCTACGAGCAGTACTTC.